The clone carrying this T cell receptor beta chain showed up just a few times. This record comes from a study of blood T cell repertoires in COVID-19. Study-level background: Acute and convalescent COVID-19 specimens originated in the United States, Italy and Spain. The cDNA or gDNA used as material had been derived from T cells, B-cell-depleted T cells, or PBMCs.

The germline CDR1 and CDR2 sequences are SGHTS and YDEGEE. V was clipped by 4 bases and J by 7 bases, with 9 bases between them. This CDR3 spans 12 amino acids. This table comes from immunoSEQ multiplex PCR, and its TCRdb copy is limited to in-frame clones, with some not included. The sample lists 100,000 to 150,000 clones; under 90% were seen once. The gene calls are TRBV5-8 and TRBJ1-5, with no clear D. The TCR originated in a woman aged 60-70 years with acute or convalescent COVID-19. The sequencing sample was made of peripheral blood. The CDR3 sequence: CASSAHKQPQHF. DNA of the CDR3: TGTGCCAGCAGCGCCCACAAACAGCCCCAGCATTTT.